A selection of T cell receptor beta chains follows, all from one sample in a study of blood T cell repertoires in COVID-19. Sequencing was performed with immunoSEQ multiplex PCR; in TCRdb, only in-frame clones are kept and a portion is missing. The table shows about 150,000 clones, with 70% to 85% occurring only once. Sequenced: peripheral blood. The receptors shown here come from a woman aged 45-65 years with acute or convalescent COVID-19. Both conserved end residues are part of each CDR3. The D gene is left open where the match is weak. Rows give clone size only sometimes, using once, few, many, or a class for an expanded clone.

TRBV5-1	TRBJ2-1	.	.	CASSLGGTAYNEQFF	TGCGCCAGCAGCTTGGGCGGGACAGCTTACAATGAGCAGTTCTTC
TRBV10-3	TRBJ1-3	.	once	CAISGAQPSSGNTIYF	TGTGCCATCAGTGGGGCCCAGCCGAGCTCTGGAAACACCATATATTTT
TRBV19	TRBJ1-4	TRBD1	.	CASGGQATNEKLFF	TGTGCCAGTGGGGGACAGGCAACTAATGAAAAACTGTTTTTT
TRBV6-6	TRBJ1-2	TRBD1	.	CASQGAGGYTF	TGTGCCTCCCAGGGGGCCGGTGGCTACACCTTC
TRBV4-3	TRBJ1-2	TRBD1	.	CASSQARGQGTNYGYTF	TGCGCCAGCAGCCAAGCTAGAGGACAGGGAACTAACTATGGCTACACCTTC
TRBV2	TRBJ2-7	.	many	CASSGTGIYEQYF	TGTGCCAGCAGTGGAACAGGGATCTACGAGCAGTACTTC
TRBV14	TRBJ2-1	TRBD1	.	CASSQDDGTGSLNEQFF	TGTGCCAGCAGCCAAGACGACGGGACAGGGAGTTTAAATGAGCAGTTCTTC
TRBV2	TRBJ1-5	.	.	CASSNTGTPSNQPQHF	TGTGCCAGCAGTAATACTGGGACACCCAGCAATCAGCCCCAGCATTTT
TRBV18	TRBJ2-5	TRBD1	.	CASSQQDRGPQGETQYF	TGTGCCAGCTCACAACAAGACAGGGGGCCGCAAGGAGAGACCCAGTACTTC
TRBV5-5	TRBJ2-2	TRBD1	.	CASSLSRQGGHGELFF	TGTGCCAGCAGCTTGTCTCGACAGGGGGGACACGGGGAGCTGTTTTTT
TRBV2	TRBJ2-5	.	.	CASSGGEVRETQYF	TGTGCCAGCAGTGGAGGGGAGGTGAGGGAGACCCAGTACTTC
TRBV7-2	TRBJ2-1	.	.	CASSPGTHNEQFF	TGTGCCAGCAGCCCAGGGACTCACAATGAGCAGTTCTTC
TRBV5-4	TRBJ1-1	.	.	CASSRSGRGLNTEAFF	TGTGCCAGCAGCAGGTCAGGGAGGGGTTTGAACACTGAAGCTTTCTTT
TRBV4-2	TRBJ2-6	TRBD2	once	CASSQPSGSSGANVLTF	TGTGCCAGCAGCCAACCTAGCGGGAGCTCTGGGGCCAACGTCCTGACTTTC
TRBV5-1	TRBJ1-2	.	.	CASSSTGHWSGYTF	TGCGCCAGCAGCTCTACAGGCCACTGGAGTGGCTACACCTTC
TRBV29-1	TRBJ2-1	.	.	CSVRGYNEQFF	TGCAGCGTCCGAGGGTACAATGAGCAGTTCTTC
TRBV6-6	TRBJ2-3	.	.	CASSYLTDTQYF	TGTGCCAGCAGTTACTTAACAGATACGCAGTATTTT